This T cell receptor beta chain was obtained from a study of naive and memory T cell subsets. V lost 6 bases and J 5 bases, leaving 13 bases between the germline ends. The CDR3 sequence is 13 residues long. This clonotype was recorded a few times. Four PCR rounds used nested alpha and beta constant region primers plus the SP2 primer. Using its own MiXCR run on the 5' RACE reads, TCRdb lists one record per CDR3 protein. The top ten hold 9.8% of the sample, which has 55,000 to 70,000 distinct CDR3 sequences, about 8.3% seen once. An oligonucleotide containing a UMI was ligated to the 3' end of TCR cDNA.

The sequence was collected from a female donor in good health. The rearrangement joins TRBV12-3 or TRBV12-4 to TRBJ1-2; perhaps TRBD1 as D (6 bases). CDR3 bases: TGTGCCAGCAGCCCACAGGGAACTTATGGCTACACCTTC. Translated: CASSPQGTYGYTF.